Below are 25 T cell receptor beta chains sequenced from a single sample in a study of T cell repertoires in cytomegalovirus infection. One entry per CDR3 protein results from TCRdb running MiXCR on the reads. The repertoire has some 450,000 distinct CDR3 sequences, around 32% of them found once; the top ten carry roughly an eighth. Sequenced input: PBMCs. These receptors originate from a human donor in good health (CMV status not recorded). Some clones in this sample may be carry-over from other donors' samples.

The gene calls are TRBV10-3 and TRBJ2-2; D might be TRBD2 (7 bases). The CDR3 is made up of 19 amino acids. Trimming cost V 10 bases and J 2 bases, with 29 bases left between them. Looked up from germline, CDR1 is ENHRY and CDR2 is SYGVKD. The CDR3 sequence is CASSPSGGVLDSNTGELFF. The CDR3 DNA is TGTGCCAGCTCTCCCTCGGGGGGCGTCCTTGATTCAAACACCGGGGAGCTGTTTTTT.

This sequence joins TRBV4-2 and TRBJ2-3; 9 bases map to TRBD2. This CDR3 is built from 19 residues. V shed 0 bases, J shed 0 bases, and the junction held 10 bases outside the gene matches. Per germline, CDR1 LGHNA and CDR2 YNFKEQ. The CDR3 DNA sequence: TGTGCCAGCAGCCAAGATATGGAGCTAGCGGGGAGAAGCACAGATACGCAGTATTTT. Amino acid sequence: CASSQDMELAGRSTDTQYF.

A few counts support this clonotype. The chain uses TRBV7-9 and TRBJ1-5; the D is unclear. The CDR3 extends over 12 amino acids. The germline V gene encodes CDR1 SEHNR and CDR2 FQNEAQ (reference sequence). The V and J ends lost 5 bases and 5 bases respectively, with 7 bases between them. CDR3 sequence: CASSLTDQPQHF. DNA of the CDR3: TGTGCCAGCAGCCTAACAGATCAGCCCCAGCATTTT.

In its sample, this clonotype was seen a few times. The V call is TRBV12-3 or TRBV12-4, the J call TRBJ2-3; 10 nucleotides line up with TRBD1. The CDR3 runs to 18 residues. The V and J ends lost 7 bases and 2 bases, in that order; junction bases with no gene match: 15. The CDR3 reads CASIPGQGPPILTDTQYF. The DNA for the CDR3 is TGTGCCAGCATCCCGGGACAGGGGCCACCGATTCTCACAGATACGCAGTATTTT.

The rearrangement links TRBV7-6 to TRBJ1-2, with 8 bases aligning to TRBD1. There are 13 residues in the CDR3. Germline trimming cut 4 bases from V and 8 bases from J; bases unmatched to any gene: 6. Per the germline V gene, CDR1 is SGHVS and CDR2 is FNYEAQ. The CDR3 protein is CASSSYRGKGYTF. DNA for the CDR3: TGTGCCAGCAGCTCCTACAGGGGGAAGGGCTACACCTTC. The variable domain in full, with the rest retrieved from reference TRBV7-6 and TRBJ1-2, is GAGVSQSPRYKVTKRGQDVALRCDPISGHVSLYWYRQALGQGPEFLTYFNYEAQQDKSGLPNDRFSAERPEGSISTLTIQRTEQRDSAMYRCASSSYRGKGYTFGSGTRLTVV.

This clonotype was observed a handful of times. CDR3 in DNA: TGTGCCAGCAGTGAACTACGGGAAGAAGCTTTCTTT. Translating gives CASSELREEAFF. The genes are TRBV2 and TRBJ1-1; D remains ambiguous. V was clipped by 2 bases and J by 8 bases, with 9 bases between them. This CDR3 is 12 amino acids long. Germline values: CDR1 SNHLY, CDR2 FYNNEI.

This clonotype showed up just a few times. The V call is TRBV7-9, the J call TRBJ1-2; weak D call: TRBD1 (6 bases). This CDR3 comprises 14 residues. V was pared by 5 bases and J by 3 bases, with 13 bases between. Germline CDR1 is SEHNR and CDR2 is FQNEAQ (reference sequence). The CDR3 sequence is CASSRIRGDYGYTF. CDR3 nucleotide sequence: TGTGCCAGCAGCCGCATCAGGGGCGACTATGGCTACACCTTC.

The sample holds a few counts of this clonotype. The chain uses TRBV29-1 and TRBJ2-7; D remains ambiguous. Germline loops: CDR1 SQVTM, CDR2 ANQGSEA. The V gene lost 3 bases and the J gene lost 2 bases, with 11 bases spanning the gap. This CDR3 is built from 13 residues. The CDR3 DNA sequence: TGCAGCGTTGAGTTCCAGGACCCCTACGAGCAGTACTTC. This codes for CSVEFQDPYEQYF.

Of note for this clonotype: The junction differs from germline at one of its ends, possibly a read error. This chain connects TRBV27 to TRBJ2-2; possible D gene TRBD2, 5 bases. This CDR3 has 15 amino acids. Germline CDR1 is MNHEY and CDR2 is SMNVEV (reference sequence). The CDR3 nucleotides are TGTGCCAGCACCCGAGGGCGCGCGAACACCGGGCAGCTGTTTTTT. The encoded protein is CASTRGRANTGQLFF.

CDR3 sequence reads: CASLLGGNTGELFF. The DNA for the CDR3 is TGTGCCAGTCTCTTGGGCGGAAACACCGGGGAGCTGTTTTTT. This sequence joins TRBV12-3 or TRBV12-4 and TRBJ2-2; D not resolved. V lost 9 bases, J lost 2 bases, and 13 bases lay in between. This CDR3 comprises 14 residues.

This clonotype was detected a few times. The chain uses TRBV7-2 and TRBJ1-2; TRBD1 matches 10 bases. The CDR3 totals 19 residues. Germline CDR1 and CDR2: SGHTA and FQGNSA. The V and J ends lost 2 bases and 1 base, in that order; junction bases with no gene match: 13. This chain's CDR3 is CASSLRAGSGQGDNYGYTF. CDR3 in DNA: TGTGCCAGCAGCTTACGAGCGGGGAGCGGACAGGGGGATAACTATGGCTACACCTTC.

V and J are TRBV2 and TRBJ2-7; D possibly corresponds to TRBD1 (5 bases). The ends were cut back, 8 bases at V and 3 bases at J, with 14 bases in the middle. There are 13 residues in the CDR3. Germline lookup yields CDR1 SNHLY and CDR2 FYNNEI. The CDR3 here is CASRWGYYYEQYF. The CDR3 nucleotides are TGTGCCAGCCGTTGGGGCTATTACTACGAGCAGTACTTC.

This clonotype appeared a few times. The chain employs TRBV7-8 and TRBJ2-1; possible D gene TRBD2, 7 bases. The germline V gene encodes CDR1 SGHVS and CDR2 FQNEAQ. The ends were cut back, 0 bases at V and 0 bases at J, with 15 bases in the middle. The CDR3 sequence is 18 residues long. CDR3 sequence (DNA): TGTGCCAGCAGCTTAGCGAGACTAGGGGGGGGCTCCTACAATGAGCAGTTCTTC. Its translation: CASSLARLGGGSYNEQFF.

In this sample, this clonotype turned up once. Here the CDR3 reads CASSVRDTQYF. DNA of the CDR3: TGTGCCAGCAGCGTGAGAGATACGCAGTATTTT. This chain links TRBV2 with TRBJ2-3; D not certain. Between the trimmed V and J ends, which lost 6 bases and 5 bases, there was a span of 6 bases. Germline V lookup: CDR1 SNHLY, CDR2 FYNNEI. This CDR3 is built from 11 residues.

The chain uses TRBV25-1 and TRBJ1-3, with unresolved D. The germline CDR1 and CDR2 sequences are MGHDK and SYGVNS. This CDR3 is 16 amino acids long. Trimming stripped 7 bases from V and 0 bases from J, with 16 bases between. The CDR3 spells CASTETRLGSGNTIYF. The CDR3 bases are TGTGCCAGCACCGAAACGAGGTTAGGCTCTGGAAACACCATATATTTT.

This clonotype was found many times. As DNA, the CDR3 is TGTGCCAGCAGCTTAGACCGGCAGGATAAGGACTATGGCTACACCTTC. Its protein is CASSLDRQDKDYGYTF. This chain links TRBV7-2 with TRBJ1-2; D unresolved. Germline V CDR1 and CDR2: SGHTA, FQGNSA. The CDR3 consists of 16 residues. Trimming shortened V by 1 base and J by 3 bases, and 15 bases separated the two germline ends.

The chain recombines TRBV3-1 with TRBJ2-5; D uncertain. Between the trimmed V and J ends, which lost 6 bases and 0 bases, there was a span of 11 bases. Germline V gene sequence: CDR1 LGHDT, CDR2 YNNKEL (reference sequence). The CDR3 sequence is 14 residues long. The CDR3 DNA sequence: TGTGCCAGCAGTCGAGACTGGTACCAAGAGACCCAGTACTTC. Translating gives CASSRDWYQETQYF.

This clonotype occurred a few times. V gene TRBV3-1 combines with J gene TRBJ2-2; D is unresolved. Trimming pared 1 base from V and 6 bases from J, leaving 0 bases between. CDR3 size: 11 residues. Germline loops: CDR1 LGHDT, CDR2 YNNKEL (reference sequence). The CDR3 DNA follows: TGTGCCAGCAGCCAAGCCGGGGAGCTGTTTTTT. This translates into CASSQAGELFF.

Concerning this clonotype: The junction departs from the called germline gene at one end, perhaps through a read error. The chain recombines TRBV27 with TRBJ1-1, with a tentative D call TRBD1 (6 bases). CDR1 is MNHEY and CDR2 is SMNVEV in the germline V gene (reference sequence). The CDR3 has 15 amino acids. CDR3 in amino acids: CASSPYIGGRTEPFF. CDR3 DNA: TGTGCCAGCAGTCCATATATTGGGGGGCGGACTGAACCTTTCTTT.

This chain uses TRBV4-1 with TRBJ2-1; TRBD2 matches at 13 bases. The CDR3 consists of 18 residues. The V and J ends lost 0 bases and 4 bases, in that order; junction bases with no gene match: 6. Germline CDR1 reads MGHRA; CDR2 reads YSYEKL. This chain's CDR3 is CASSQEGGLAGAYNEQFF. CDR3 bases: TGCGCCAGCAGCCAAGAAGGAGGACTAGCGGGGGCGTACAATGAGCAGTTCTTC.

This clonotype was picked up many times. This rearrangement joins TRBV4-2 to TRBJ2-1; 9 nucleotides line up with TRBD2. The CDR3 is 19 residues long. The junction had 14 bases not matched to a gene; V was cut back by 0 bases and J by 5 bases. Germline V CDR1 and CDR2: LGHNA, YNFKEQ. The chain's CDR3 is CASSQEYGRGGPSDNEQFF. In DNA form, the CDR3 reads TGTGCCAGCAGCCAAGAATACGGGCGGGGGGGCCCAAGTGACAATGAGCAGTTCTTC.

The chain joins TRBV6-8 to TRBJ1-1, with 8 bases matching TRBD1. The CDR3 totals 17 residues. Trimming took 6 bases from V and 1 from J; bases not matched to a gene: 13. From germline, CDR1 is MNHGY and CDR2 SAAAGT. The CDR3 region is CASSYTGQGGRNTEAFF. CDR3 DNA: TGTGCCAGCAGCTATACAGGACAGGGAGGGAGGAACACTGAAGCTTTCTTT.

This clonotype was counted many times. The chain combines TRBV7-2 with TRBJ1-4; D might be TRBD1 (6 bases). V gave up 1 base and J gave up 8 bases, with 17 bases separating them. From germline, CDR1 is SGHTA and CDR2 FQGNSA. The CDR3 spans 16 residues. The CDR3 sequence: CASSLGPGGREEKLFF. The CDR3 region has the DNA TGTGCCAGCAGCTTAGGCCCGGGGGGCCGAGAGGAAAAACTGTTTTTT.

Of note for this clonotype: Being one base from a much bigger clone, this may be a read error. This chain links TRBV7-2 with TRBJ2-1, with TRBD1 identical over 7 bases. The CDR3 is 11 amino acids. Germline V gene data show CDR1 as SGHTA and CDR2 as FQGNSA. J gave up 14 bases and V 4 bases, and 5 bases lay outside the gene matches. The CDR3 here is CASSSDRVKFF. The CDR3 DNA reads as TGTGCCAGCAGCTCAGACAGGGTAAAGTTCTTC.

This clonotype was seen only a few times. The V call is TRBV4-1, the J call TRBJ1-1; D is unresolved. This CDR3 region has 14 residues. Trimming left V 4 bases short and J 9 bases short, with 18 bases between. In germline, CDR1 is MGHRA, CDR2 YSYEKL. CDR3 nucleotide sequence: TGCGCCAGCAGCCCAAAGGACGGTCTTCCGCAAGCTTTCTTT. Residues: CASSPKDGLPQAFF.